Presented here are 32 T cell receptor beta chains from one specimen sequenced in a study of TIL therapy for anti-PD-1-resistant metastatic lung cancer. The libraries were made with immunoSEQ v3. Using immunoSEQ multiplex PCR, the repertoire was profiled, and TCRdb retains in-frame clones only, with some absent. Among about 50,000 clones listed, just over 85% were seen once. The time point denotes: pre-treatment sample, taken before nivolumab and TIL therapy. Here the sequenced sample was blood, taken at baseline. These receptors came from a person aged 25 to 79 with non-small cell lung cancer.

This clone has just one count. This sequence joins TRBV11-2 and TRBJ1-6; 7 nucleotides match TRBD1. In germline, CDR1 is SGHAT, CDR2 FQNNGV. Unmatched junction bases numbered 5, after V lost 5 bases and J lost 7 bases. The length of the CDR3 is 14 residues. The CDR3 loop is CASSEGTVNSPLHF. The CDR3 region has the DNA TGTGCCAGCAGCGAGGGGACAGTCAATTCACCCCTCCACTTT.

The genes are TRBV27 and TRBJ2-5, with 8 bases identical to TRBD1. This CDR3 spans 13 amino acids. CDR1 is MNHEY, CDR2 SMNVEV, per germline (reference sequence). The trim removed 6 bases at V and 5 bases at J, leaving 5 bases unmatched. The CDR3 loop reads CASSQGAGETQYF. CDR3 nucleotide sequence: TGTGCCAGCAGCCAGGGGGCGGGGGAGACCCAGTACTTC.

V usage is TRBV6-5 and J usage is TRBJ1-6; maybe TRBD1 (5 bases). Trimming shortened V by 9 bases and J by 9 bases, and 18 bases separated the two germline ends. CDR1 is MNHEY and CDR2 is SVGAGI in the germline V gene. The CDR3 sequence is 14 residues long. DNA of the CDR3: TGTGCCAGTGGGGGGGGAGGGGATGGTTCACCCCTCCACTTT. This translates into CASGGGGDGSPLHF.

The chain's CDR3 is CASSLRASRNTGELFF. The CDR3 DNA reads as TGCGCCAGCAGCTTACGCGCCTCAAGGAACACCGGGGAGCTGTTTTTT. This rearrangement joins TRBV5-1 to TRBJ2-2; D gene uncertain. The germline V gene has CDR1 SGHRS and CDR2 YFSETQ. The CDR3 is 16 amino acids. Trimming took 2 bases from V and 1 from J, leaving 12 bases between them.

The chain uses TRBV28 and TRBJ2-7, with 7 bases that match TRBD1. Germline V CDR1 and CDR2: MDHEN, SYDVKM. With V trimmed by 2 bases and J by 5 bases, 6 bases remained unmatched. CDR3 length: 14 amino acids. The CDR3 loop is CASSLKTGFHEQYF. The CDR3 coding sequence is TGTGCCAGCAGTTTAAAGACAGGGTTCCACGAGCAGTACTTC.

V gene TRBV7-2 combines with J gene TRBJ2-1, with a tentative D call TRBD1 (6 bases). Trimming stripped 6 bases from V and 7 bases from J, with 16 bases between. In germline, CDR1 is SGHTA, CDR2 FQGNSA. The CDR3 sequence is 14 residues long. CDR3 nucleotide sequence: TGTGCCAGCAGGCCAAGCACGACAGGAAATGAGCAGTTCTTC. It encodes CASRPSTTGNEQFF.

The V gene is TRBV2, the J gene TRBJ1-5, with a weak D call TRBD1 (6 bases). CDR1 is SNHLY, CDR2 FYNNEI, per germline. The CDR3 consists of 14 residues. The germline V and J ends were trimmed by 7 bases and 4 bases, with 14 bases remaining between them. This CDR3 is CASNGQFSNQPQHF. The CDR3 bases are TGTGCCAGCAACGGACAGTTCTCAAATCAGCCCCAGCATTTT. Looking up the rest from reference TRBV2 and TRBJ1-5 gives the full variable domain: EPEVTQTPSHQVTQMGQEVILRCVPISNHLYFYWYRQILGQKVEFLVSFYNNEISEKSEIFDDQFSVERPDGSNFTLKIRSTKLEDSAMYFCASNGQFSNQPQHFGDGTRLSIL.

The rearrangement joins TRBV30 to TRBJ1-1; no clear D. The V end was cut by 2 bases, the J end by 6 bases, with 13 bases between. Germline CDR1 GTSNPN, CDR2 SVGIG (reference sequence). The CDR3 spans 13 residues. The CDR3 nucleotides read TGTGCCTGGAGTAAAGACCGGCGGGCTGAAGCTTTCTTT. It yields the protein CAWSKDRRAEAFF.

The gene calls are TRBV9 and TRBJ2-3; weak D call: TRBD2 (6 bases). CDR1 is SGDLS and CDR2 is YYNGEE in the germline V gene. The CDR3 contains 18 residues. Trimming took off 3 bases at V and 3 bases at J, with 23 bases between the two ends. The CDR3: CASSDAPGSFGETDTQYF. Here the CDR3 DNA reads TGTGCCAGCAGCGACGCGCCCGGGAGTTTTGGCGAGACAGATACGCAGTATTTT.

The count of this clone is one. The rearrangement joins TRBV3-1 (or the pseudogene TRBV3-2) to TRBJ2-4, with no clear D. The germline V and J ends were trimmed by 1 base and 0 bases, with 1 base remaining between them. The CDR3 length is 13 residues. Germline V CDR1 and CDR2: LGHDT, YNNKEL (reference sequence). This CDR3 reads CASSQGAKNIQYF. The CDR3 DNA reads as TGTGCCAGCAGCCAAGGAGCCAAAAACATTCAGTACTTC.

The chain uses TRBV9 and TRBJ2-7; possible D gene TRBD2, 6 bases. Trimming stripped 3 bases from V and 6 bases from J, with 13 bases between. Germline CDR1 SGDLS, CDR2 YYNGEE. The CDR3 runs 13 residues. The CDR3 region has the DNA TGTGCCAGCAGCGGCGGGGAAGTGGTCGAGCAGTACTTC. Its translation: CASSGGEVVEQYF. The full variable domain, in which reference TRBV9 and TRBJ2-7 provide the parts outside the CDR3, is DSGVTQTPKHLITATGQRVTLRCSPRSGDLSVYWYQQSLDQGLQFLIQYYNGEERAKGNILERFSAQQFPDLHSELNLSSLELGDSALYFCASSGGEVVEQYFGPGTRLTVT.

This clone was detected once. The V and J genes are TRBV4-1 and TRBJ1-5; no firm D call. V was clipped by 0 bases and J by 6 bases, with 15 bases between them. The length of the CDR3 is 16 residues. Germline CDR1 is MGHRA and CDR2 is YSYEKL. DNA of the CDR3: TGCGCCAGCAGCCAAGATCTAGGGTTGACGAGTCAGCCCCAGCATTTT. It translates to CASSQDLGLTSQPQHF.

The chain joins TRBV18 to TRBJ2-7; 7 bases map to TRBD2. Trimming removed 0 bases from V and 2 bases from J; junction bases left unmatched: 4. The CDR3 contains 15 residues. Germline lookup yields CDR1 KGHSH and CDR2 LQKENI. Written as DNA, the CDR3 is TGTGCCAGCTCACCACCGAGCGGGGCCCCCTACGAGCAGTACTTC. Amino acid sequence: CASSPPSGAPYEQYF.

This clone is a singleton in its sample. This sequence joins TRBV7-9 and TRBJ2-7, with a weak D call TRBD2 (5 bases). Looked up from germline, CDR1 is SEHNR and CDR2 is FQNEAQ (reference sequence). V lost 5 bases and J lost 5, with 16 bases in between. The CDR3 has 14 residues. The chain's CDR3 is CASSPKGLLHEQYF. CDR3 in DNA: TGTGCCAGCAGCCCAAAAGGACTGCTCCACGAGCAGTACTTC.

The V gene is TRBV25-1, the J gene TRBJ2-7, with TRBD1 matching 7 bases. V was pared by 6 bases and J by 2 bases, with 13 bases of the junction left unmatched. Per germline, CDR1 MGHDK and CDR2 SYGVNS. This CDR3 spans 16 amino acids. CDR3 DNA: TGTGCCAGCAGAGGGGCCGGGAAGGGGGCCGCCTACGAGCAGTACTTC. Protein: CASRGAGKGAAYEQYF.

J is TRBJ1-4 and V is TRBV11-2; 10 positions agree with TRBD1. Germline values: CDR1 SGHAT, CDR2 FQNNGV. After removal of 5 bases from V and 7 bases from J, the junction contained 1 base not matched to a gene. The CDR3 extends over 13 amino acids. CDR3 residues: CASSRDRGEKLFF. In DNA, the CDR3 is TGTGCCAGCAGCCGGGACAGGGGTGAAAAACTGTTTTTT.

CDR3 nucleotide sequence: TGTGCCAGCAGCCTCCGGAGCGGGGGGCCATACGAGCAGTACTTC. It codes for CASSLRSGGPYEQYF. The V and J genes are TRBV11-3 and TRBJ2-7; 9 bases line up with TRBD2. CDR1 and CDR2 from the germline V gene are SGHNT and YENEEA. The V segment lost 5 bases and the J segment 4 bases; nucleotides outside the gene matches: 9. The CDR3 loop spans 15 amino acids.

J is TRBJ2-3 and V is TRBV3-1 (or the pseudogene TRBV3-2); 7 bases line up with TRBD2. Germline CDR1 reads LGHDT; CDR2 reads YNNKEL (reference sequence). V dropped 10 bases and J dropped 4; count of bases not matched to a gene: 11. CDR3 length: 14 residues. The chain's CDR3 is CATNGGLGADTQYF. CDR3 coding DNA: TGTGCCACCAATGGAGGACTAGGGGCAGATACGCAGTATTTT.

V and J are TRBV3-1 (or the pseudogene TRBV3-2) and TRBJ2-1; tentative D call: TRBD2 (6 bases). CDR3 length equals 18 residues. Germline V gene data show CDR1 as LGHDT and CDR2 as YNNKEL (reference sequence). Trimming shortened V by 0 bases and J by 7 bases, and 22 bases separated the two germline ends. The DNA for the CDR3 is TGTGCCAGCAGCCAAGAACGGGAGACTCTTTCTCGGGTTAATGAGCAGTTCTTC. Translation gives CASSQERETLSRVNEQFF.

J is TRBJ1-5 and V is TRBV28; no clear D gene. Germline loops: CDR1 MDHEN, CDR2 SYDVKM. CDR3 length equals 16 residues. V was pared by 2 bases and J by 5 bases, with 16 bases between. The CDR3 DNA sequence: TGTGCCAGCAGTTTAGGGGTAGGGCCCCATCATCAGCCCCAGCATTTT. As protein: CASSLGVGPHHQPQHF.

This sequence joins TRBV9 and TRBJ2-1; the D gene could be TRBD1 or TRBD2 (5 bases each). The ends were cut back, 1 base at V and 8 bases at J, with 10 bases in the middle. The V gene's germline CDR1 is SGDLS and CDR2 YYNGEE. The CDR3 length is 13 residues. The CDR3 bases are TGTGCCAGCAGCGTAAGAGGGGTGGATGAGCAGTTCTTC. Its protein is CASSVRGVDEQFF.

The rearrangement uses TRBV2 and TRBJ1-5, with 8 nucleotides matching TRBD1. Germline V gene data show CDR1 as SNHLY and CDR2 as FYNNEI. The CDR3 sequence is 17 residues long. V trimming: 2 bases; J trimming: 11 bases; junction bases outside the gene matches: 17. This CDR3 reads CASSECTGDRKCGTQHF. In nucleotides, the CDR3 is TGTGCCAGCAGTGAATGCACCGGGGACAGGAAGTGCGGAACCCAGCATTTT.

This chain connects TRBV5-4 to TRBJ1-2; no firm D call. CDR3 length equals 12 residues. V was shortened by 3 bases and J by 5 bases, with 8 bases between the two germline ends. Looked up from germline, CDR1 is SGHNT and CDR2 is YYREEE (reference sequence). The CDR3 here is CASSSVPYGYTF. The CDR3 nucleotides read TGTGCCAGCAGCTCAGTCCCTTATGGCTACACCTTC.

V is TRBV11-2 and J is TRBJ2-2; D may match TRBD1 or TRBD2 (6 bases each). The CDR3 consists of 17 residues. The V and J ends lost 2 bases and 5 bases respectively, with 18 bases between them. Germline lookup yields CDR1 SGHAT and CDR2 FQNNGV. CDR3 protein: CASSLSAGGGETGELFF. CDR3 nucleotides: TGTGCCAGCAGCTTATCGGCCGGGGGCGGGGAAACCGGGGAGCTGTTTTTT.

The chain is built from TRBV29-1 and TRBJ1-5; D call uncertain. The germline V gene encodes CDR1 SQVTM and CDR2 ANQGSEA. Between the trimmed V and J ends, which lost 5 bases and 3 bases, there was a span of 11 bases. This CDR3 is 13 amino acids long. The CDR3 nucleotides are TGCAGCGTTCTAGGAGGTTTCAATCAGCCCCAGCATTTT. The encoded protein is CSVLGGFNQPQHF.

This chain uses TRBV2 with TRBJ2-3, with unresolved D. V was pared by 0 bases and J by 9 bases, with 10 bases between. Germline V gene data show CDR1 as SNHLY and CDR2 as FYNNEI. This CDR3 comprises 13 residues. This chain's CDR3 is CASSEAADRTQYF. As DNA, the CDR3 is TGTGCCAGCAGTGAAGCCGCGGATAGGACGCAGTATTTT.

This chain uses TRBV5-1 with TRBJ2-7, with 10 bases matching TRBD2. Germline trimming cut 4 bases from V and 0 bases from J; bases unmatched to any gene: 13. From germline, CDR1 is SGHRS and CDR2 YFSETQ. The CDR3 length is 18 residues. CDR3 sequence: CASSGMNSGGPGSYEQYF. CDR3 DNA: TGCGCCAGCAGCGGGATGAATAGCGGGGGGCCCGGCTCCTACGAGCAGTACTTC.

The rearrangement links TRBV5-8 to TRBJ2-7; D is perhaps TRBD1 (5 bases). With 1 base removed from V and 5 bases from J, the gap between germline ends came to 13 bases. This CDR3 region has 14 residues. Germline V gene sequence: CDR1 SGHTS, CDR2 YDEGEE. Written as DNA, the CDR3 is TGTGCCAGCAGCTTGTCCAGGGTAAGCCACGAGCAGTACTTC. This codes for CASSLSRVSHEQYF.

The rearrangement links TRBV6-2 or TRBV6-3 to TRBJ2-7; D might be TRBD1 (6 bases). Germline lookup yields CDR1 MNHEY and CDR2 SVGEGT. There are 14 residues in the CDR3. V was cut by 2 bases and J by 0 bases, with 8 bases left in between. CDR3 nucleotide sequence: TGTGCCAGCAGTTACCGGGACAACTCCTACGAGCAGTACTTC. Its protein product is CASSYRDNSYEQYF.

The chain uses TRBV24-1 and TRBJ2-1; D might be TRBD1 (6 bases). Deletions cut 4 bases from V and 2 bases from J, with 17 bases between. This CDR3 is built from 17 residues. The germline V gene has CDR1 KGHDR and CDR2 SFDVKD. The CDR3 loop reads CATSDSIGQRAYNEQFF. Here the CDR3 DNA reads TGTGCCACCAGTGACTCCATAGGACAGAGAGCCTACAATGAGCAGTTCTTC.

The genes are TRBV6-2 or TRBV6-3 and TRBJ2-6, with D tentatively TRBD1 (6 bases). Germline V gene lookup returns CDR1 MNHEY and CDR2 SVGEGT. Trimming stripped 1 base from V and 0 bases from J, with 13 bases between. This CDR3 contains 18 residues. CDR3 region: CASSYWGHRTSGANVLTF. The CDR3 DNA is TGTGCCAGCAGTTACTGGGGGCACCGCACCTCTGGGGCCAACGTCCTGACTTTC.

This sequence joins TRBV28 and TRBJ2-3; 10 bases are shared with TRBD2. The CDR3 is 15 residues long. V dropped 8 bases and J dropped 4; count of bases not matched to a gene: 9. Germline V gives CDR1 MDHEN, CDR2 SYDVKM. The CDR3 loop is CASQAGGLSADTQYF. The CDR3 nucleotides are TGTGCCAGCCAAGCGGGGGGGCTGAGCGCAGATACGCAGTATTTT.